This T cell receptor (beta chain) was sequenced during a study of blood T cell repertoires in COVID-19. Background on the study: Acute and convalescent COVID-19 specimens originated in the United States, Italy and Spain. PBMCs, B-cell-depleted T cells, or T cells were the source of the cDNA or gDNA that made up the material.

This clone appeared once. Per the authors' pipeline: For nucleated cells, counts were estimated from reference gene primer amplification. Method: immunoSEQ multiplex PCR; TCRdb's copy keeps in-frame clones and lacks some. That table furnishes V, J and clone size, whereas the DNA furnished D and trimming. The table shows tens of thousands of clones, with roughly 85% occurring only once. CDR1 is WNHNN, CDR2 SYGVQD, per germline (reference sequence). This CDR3 has 11 residues. Trimming shortened V by 7 bases and J by 1 base, and 4 bases separated the two germline ends. The receptor's source is a woman aged 60-75 years with acute or convalescent COVID-19. Source material: peripheral blood. This chain uses TRBV10-1 with TRBJ1-1; D gene uncertain. The CDR3 is CASNKNTEAFF. CDR3 in DNA: TGCGCCAGCAACAAGAACACTGAAGCTTTCTTT.